The present TCR beta chain was sequenced within a study of cytomegalovirus exposure and HLA in healthy donors. This clone occurred a few times. The PCR contained 60 Vbeta and 13 Jbeta primers. Assay: immunoSEQ multiplex PCR; the TCRdb copy retains only in-frame clones and omits some. Of 250,000 to 350,000 clones in the sample, approximately 80% are singletons; the top ten hold 0.3%. Trimming removed 4 bases at V and 6 bases at J, with 26 bases between. Per the germline V gene, CDR1 is SGHRS and CDR2 is YFSETQ. CDR3 length equals 17 residues. This TCR was sampled from a girl aged 2 to 10 in good health and CMV-seronegative. The specimen sequenced was PBMCs. The chain combines TRBV5-1 with TRBJ2-7; maybe TRBD1 (6 bases). The CDR3 DNA reads TGCGCCAGCAGCCGGATTCGTTCGAGGGGGTCCCCCCTCGAGCAGTACTTC. It yields the protein CASSRIRSRGSPLEQYF.